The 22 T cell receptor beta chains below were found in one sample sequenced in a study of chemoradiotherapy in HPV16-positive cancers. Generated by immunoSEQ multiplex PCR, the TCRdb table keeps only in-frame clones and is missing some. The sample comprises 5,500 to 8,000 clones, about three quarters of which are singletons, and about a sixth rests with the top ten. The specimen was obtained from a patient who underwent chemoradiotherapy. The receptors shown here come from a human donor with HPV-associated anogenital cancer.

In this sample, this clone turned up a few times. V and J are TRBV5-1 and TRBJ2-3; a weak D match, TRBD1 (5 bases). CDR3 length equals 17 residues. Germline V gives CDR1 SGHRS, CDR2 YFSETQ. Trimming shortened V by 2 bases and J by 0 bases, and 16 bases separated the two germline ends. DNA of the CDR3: TGCGCCAGCAGCTTACGGGCACGACAGTCTAGCACAGATACGCAGTATTTT. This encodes CASSLRARQSSTDTQYF.

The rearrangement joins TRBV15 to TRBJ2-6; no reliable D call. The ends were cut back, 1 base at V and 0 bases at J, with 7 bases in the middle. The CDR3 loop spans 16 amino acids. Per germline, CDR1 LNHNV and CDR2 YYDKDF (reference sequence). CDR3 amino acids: CATSRGGDSGANVLTF. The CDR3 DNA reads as TGTGCCACCAGCAGAGGAGGTGACTCTGGGGCCAACGTCCTGACTTTC.

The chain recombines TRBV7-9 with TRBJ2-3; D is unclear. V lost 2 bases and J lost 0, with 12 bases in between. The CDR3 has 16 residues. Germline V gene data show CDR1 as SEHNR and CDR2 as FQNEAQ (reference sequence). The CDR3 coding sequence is TGTGCCAGCAGCTTATCTGTCCCAGTTAGCACAGATACGCAGTATTTT. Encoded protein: CASSLSVPVSTDTQYF.

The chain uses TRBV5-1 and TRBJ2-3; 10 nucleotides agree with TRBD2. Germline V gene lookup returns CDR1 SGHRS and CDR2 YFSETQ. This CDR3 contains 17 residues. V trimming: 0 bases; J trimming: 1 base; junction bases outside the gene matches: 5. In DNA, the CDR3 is TGCGCCAGCAGCTTGGCCTTAGCGGGGGGCCGCACAGATACGCAGTATTTT. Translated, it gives CASSLALAGGRTDTQYF.

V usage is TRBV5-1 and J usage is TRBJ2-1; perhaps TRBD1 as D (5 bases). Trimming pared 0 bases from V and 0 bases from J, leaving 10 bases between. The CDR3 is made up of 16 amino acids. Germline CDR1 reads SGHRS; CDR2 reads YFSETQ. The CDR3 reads CASSLGGSLSYNEQFF. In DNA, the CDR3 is TGCGCCAGCAGCTTGGGGGGCTCCCTCTCCTACAATGAGCAGTTCTTC.

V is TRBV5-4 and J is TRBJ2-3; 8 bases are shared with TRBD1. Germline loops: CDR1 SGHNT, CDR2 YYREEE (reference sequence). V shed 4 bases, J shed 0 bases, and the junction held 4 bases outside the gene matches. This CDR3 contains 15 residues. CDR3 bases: TGTGCCAGCAGCCCAGGGGACAGGAGCACAGATACGCAGTATTTT. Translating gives CASSPGDRSTDTQYF.

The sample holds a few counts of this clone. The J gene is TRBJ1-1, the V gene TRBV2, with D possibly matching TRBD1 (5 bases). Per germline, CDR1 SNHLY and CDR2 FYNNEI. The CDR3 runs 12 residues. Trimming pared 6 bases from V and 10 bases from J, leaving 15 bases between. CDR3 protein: CASRRTLEGAFF. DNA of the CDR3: TGTGCCAGCAGGAGGACATTAGAAGGAGCTTTCTTT.

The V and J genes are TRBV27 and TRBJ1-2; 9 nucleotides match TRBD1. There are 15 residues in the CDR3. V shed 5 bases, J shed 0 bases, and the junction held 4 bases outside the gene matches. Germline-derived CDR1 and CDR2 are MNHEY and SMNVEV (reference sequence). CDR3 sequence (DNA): TGTGCCAGCAGTAGGGGACAGGGAGCTAACTATGGCTACACCTTC. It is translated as CASSRGQGANYGYTF.

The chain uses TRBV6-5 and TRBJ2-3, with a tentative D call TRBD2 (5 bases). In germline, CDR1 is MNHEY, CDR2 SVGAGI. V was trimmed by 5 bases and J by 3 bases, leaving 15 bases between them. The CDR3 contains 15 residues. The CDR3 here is CASSANGVRTDTQYF. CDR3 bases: TGTGCCAGCAGTGCTAACGGGGTCCGGACAGATACGCAGTATTTT.

The CDR3, as DNA: TGTGCCAGTAGTTCACTCGGACAGAGCTCTAACTATGGCTACACCTTC. It specifies CASSSLGQSSNYGYTF. The V and J genes are TRBV19 and TRBJ1-2; a weak D match, TRBD1 (6 bases). The CDR3 length is 16 residues. Germline V gene data show CDR1 as LNHDA and CDR2 as SQIVND (reference sequence). Trimming shortened V by 5 bases and J by 0 bases, and 16 bases separated the two germline ends. Full variable domain (outside the CDR3, taken from reference TRBV19 and TRBJ1-2): DGGITQSPKYLFRKEGQNVTLSCEQNLNHDAMYWYRQDPGQGLRLIYYSQIVNDFQKGDIAEGYSVSREKKESFPLTVTSAQKNPTAFYLCASSSLGQSSNYGYTFGSGTRLTVV.

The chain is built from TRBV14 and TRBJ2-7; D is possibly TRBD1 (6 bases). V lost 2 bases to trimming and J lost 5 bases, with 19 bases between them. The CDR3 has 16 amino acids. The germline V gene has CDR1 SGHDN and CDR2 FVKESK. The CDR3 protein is CASSQIKGTTGNEQYF. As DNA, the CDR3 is TGTGCCAGCAGCCAAATAAAGGGGACAACCGGAAACGAGCAGTACTTC.

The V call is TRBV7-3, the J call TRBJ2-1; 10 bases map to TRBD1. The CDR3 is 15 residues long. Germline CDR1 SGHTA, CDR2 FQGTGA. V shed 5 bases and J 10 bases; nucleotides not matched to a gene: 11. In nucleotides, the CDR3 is TGTGCCAGCAGCCCGCCGGGACAGGGGCGGCGGGAGCAGTTCTTC. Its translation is CASSPPGQGRREQFF.

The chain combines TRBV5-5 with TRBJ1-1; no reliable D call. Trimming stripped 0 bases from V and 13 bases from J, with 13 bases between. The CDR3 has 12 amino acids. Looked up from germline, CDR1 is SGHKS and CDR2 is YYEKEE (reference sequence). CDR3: CASSLDVDEVFF. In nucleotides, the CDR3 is TGTGCCAGCAGCTTGGACGTCGACGAGGTTTTCTTT.

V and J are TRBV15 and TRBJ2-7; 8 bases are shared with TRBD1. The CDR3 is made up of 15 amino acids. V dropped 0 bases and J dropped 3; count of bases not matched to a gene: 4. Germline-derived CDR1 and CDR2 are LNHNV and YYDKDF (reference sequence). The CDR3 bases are TGTGCCACCAGCAGAGATTACAGGGGGAACTACGAGCAGTACTTC. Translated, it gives CATSRDYRGNYEQYF. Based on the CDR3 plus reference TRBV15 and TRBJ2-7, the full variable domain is DAMVIQNPRYQVTQFGKPVTLSCSQTLNHNVMYWYQQKSSQAPKLLFHYYDKDFNNEADTPDNFQSRRPNTSFCFLDIRSPGLGDTAMYLCATSRDYRGNYEQYFGPGTRLTVT.

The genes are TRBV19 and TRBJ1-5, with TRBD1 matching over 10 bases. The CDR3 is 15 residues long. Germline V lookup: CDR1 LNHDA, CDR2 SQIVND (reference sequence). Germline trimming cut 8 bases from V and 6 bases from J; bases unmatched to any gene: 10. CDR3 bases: TGTGCCAGTGAACCCGGGACAGGGGCCCTTCAGCCCCAGCATTTT. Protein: CASEPGTGALQPQHF.

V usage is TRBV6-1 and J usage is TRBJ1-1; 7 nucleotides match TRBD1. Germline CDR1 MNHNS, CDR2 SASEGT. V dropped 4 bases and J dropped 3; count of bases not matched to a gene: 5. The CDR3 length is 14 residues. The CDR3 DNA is TGTGCCAGCAGTGTGGTCGACAGGGACACTGAAGCTTTCTTT. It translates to CASSVVDRDTEAFF.

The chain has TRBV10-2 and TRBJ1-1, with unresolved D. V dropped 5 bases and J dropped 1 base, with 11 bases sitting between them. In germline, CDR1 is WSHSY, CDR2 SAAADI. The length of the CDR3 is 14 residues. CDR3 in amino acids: CASSSMKENTEAFF. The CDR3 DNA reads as TGCGCCAGCAGTAGTATGAAGGAGAACACTGAAGCTTTCTTT.

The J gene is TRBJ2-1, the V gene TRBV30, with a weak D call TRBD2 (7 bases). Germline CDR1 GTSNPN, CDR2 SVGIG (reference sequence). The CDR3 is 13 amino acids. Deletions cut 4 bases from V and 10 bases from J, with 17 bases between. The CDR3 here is CAWTAGAPREQFF. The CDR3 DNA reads TGTGCCTGGACGGCGGGGGCCCCTCGGGAGCAGTTCTTC.

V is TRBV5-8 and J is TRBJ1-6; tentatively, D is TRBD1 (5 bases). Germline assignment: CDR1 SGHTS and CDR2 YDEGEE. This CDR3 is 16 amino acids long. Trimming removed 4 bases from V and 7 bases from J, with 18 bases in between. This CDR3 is CASSLLPAGRNSPLHF. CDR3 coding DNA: TGTGCCAGCAGCCTCCTCCCGGCAGGGAGGAATTCACCCCTCCACTTT.

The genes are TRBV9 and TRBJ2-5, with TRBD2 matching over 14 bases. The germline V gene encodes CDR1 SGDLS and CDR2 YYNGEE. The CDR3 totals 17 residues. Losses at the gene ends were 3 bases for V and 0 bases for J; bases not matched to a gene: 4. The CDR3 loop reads CASSAGLAGVYQETQYF. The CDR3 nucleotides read TGTGCCAGCAGCGCGGGACTAGCGGGGGTGTACCAAGAGACCCAGTACTTC.

The CDR3 bases are TGTGCCAGCTCTCCCCAGGGACAGGGAAGCACTGAAGCTTTCTTT. Amino acids: CASSPQGQGSTEAFF. V usage is TRBV18 and J usage is TRBJ1-1, with 9 bases identical to TRBD1. In germline, CDR1 is KGHSH, CDR2 LQKENI. The CDR3 loop spans 15 amino acids. V was pared by 6 bases and J by 4 bases, with 9 bases of the junction left unmatched.

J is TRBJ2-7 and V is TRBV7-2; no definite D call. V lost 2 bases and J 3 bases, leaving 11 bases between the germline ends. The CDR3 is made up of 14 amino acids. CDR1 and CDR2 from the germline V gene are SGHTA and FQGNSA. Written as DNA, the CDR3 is TGTGCCAGCAGCTTACGAGCAGGCCTCTACGAGCAGTACTTC. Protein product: CASSLRAGLYEQYF.